The clone carrying this T cell receptor beta chain was picked up a small number of times. Its target is unknown. TCRdb redid the calling of the 5' RACE reads with MiXCR, one entry per CDR3 protein. The table records 550,000 to 700,000 distinct CDR3 sequences, approximately 9.6% of them present only once. The data are from a study of identical twins. General study findings and limits: Zero-insertion analyses could be partly confounded by invariant MAIT and iNKT cells.

The sample was also reused in another study, on yellow fever vaccine responses in identical twins.

The specimen sequenced was PBMCs. The TCR was taken from a woman aged 18-29 years in good health.

The CDR3 bases are TGCAGTGCTAGACCACGAGATAGCGGGGCCACAGATACGCAGTATTTT. It codes for CSARPRDSGATDTQYF. The gene calls are TRBV20-1 and TRBJ2-3; 8 positions match TRBD2. With V trimmed by 2 bases and J by 2 bases, 9 bases remained unmatched. This CDR3 has 16 residues. Germline V gives CDR1 DFQATT, CDR2 SNEGSKA (reference sequence).